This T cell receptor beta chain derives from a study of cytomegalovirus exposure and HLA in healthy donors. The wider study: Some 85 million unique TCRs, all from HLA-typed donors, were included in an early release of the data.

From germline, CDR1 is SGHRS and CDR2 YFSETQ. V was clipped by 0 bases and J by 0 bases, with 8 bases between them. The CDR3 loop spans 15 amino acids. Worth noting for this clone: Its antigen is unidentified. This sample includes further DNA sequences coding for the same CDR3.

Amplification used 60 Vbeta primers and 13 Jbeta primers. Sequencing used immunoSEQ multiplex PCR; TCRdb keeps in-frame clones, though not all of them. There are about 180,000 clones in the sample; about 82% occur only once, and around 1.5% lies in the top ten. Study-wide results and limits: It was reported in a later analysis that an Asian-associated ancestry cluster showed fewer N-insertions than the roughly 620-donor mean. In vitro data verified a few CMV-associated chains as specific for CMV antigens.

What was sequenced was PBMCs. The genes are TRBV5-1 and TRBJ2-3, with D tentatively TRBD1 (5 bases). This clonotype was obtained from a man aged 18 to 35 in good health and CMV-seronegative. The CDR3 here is CASSLGQGSTDTQYF. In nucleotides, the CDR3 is TGCGCCAGCAGCTTGGGCCAGGGTAGCACAGATACGCAGTATTTT.